This TCR beta chain was captured in a study of shared clonotypes between healthy human individuals. Selected positively for CCR7 and CD45RO-negative, naive CD8 cells excluded terminally differentiated effector memory CD45RA+ cells. With 8 bases removed from V and 9 bases from J, the gap between germline ends came to 11 bases. This CDR3 contains 11 residues. Germline CDR1 reads SNHLY; CDR2 reads FYNNEI. A roughly 220 ng quantity of DNA, tens of thousands of T cell genomes, went into the sorted-subset replicate PCRs. Generated by immunoSEQ multiplex PCR, the TCRdb table keeps only in-frame clones and is missing some. The profile shows around 620,000 clones, roughly 96% of them singletons.

This TCR was recovered from a woman in her twenties or thirties in good health. Sample: naive CD8+ T cells sorted from blood. The chain recombines TRBV2 with TRBJ2-1; D not certain. CDR3 DNA sequence: TGTGCCAGCTGTCGAATTACTGAGCAGTTCTTC. This codes for CASCRITEQFF. Combining the CDR3 with reference TRBV2 and TRBJ2-1 gives the whole variable domain EPEVTQTPSHQVTQMGQEVILRCVPISNHLYFYWYRQILGQKVEFLVSFYNNEISEKSEIFDDQFSVERPDGSNFTLKIRSTKLEDSAMYFCASCRITEQFFGPGTRLTVL.